One and the same sample provided the 29 T cell receptor beta chains below, sequenced in a study of blood T cell repertoires in COVID-19. TCRdb keeps only in-frame clones here, not all; method: immunoSEQ multiplex PCR. The sample comprises over 65,000 clones, around 88% of which are singletons, and around 12% rests with the top ten. The sequenced sample consisted of peripheral blood. Receptors originate from a human donor in a cohort sampled during active COVID-19.

The genes are TRBV5-4 and TRBJ2-1; D perhaps matches TRBD2 (5 bases). From germline, CDR1 is SGHNT and CDR2 YYREEE (reference sequence). There are 14 residues in the CDR3. Trimming left V 4 bases short and J 5 bases short, with 13 bases between. CDR3 sequence (DNA): TGTGCCAGCAGCCCCTCACCCGGGAACAATGAGCAGTTCTTC. As protein: CASSPSPGNNEQFF.

The chain combines TRBV19 with TRBJ2-3, with 7 nucleotides matching TRBD1. Germline CDR1 and CDR2: LNHDA and SQIVND (reference sequence). V was pared by 5 bases and J by 11 bases, with 10 bases of the junction left unmatched. This CDR3 has 13 residues. The CDR3 reads CASSAQTGLKQYF. In DNA form, the CDR3 reads TGTGCCAGTAGTGCCCAGACAGGGCTTAAGCAGTATTTT.

The rearrangement uses TRBV30 and TRBJ2-1; TRBD2 matches 8 bases. The CDR3 has 15 residues. Losses at the gene ends were 0 bases for V and 4 bases for J; bases not matched to a gene: 5. CDR1 is GTSNPN and CDR2 is SVGIG in the germline V gene (reference sequence). CDR3 bases: TGTGCCTGGAGTGTAACGGGGGGGGGTTACAATGAGCAGTTCTTC. It translates to CAWSVTGGGYNEQFF.

This clone was seen only a few times. The chain couples TRBV6-5 to TRBJ1-5; D might be TRBD1 (5 bases). Trimming left V 2 bases short and J 7 bases short, with 9 bases between. Germline V gene lookup returns CDR1 MNHEY and CDR2 SVGAGI. This CDR3 spans 13 amino acids. CDR3 sequence: CASSYGGSQPQHF. The CDR3 DNA reads as TGTGCCAGCAGTTACGGGGGGAGCCAGCCCCAGCATTTT.

The genes are TRBV5-1 and TRBJ1-1; a possible D gene is TRBD1 (5 bases). V gave up 0 bases and J gave up 2 bases, with 14 bases separating them. This CDR3 has 16 residues. Germline loops: CDR1 SGHRS, CDR2 YFSETQ. The CDR3: CASSLGGHSANTEAFF. CDR3 DNA sequence: TGCGCCAGCAGCTTGGGGGGCCACAGTGCCAACACTGAAGCTTTCTTT.

The chain links TRBV7-9 to TRBJ1-1, with D possibly being TRBD1 (5 bases). Trimming shortened V by 2 bases and J by 1 base, and 5 bases separated the two germline ends. In germline, CDR1 is SEHNR, CDR2 FQNEAQ (reference sequence). There are 13 residues in the CDR3. The CDR3 here is CASSLQGNTEAFF. CDR3 DNA sequence: TGTGCCAGCAGCTTACAGGGGAACACTGAAGCTTTCTTT.

A single count supports this clone. This rearrangement joins TRBV15 to TRBJ2-2; weak D call: TRBD2 (6 bases). Germline-derived CDR1 and CDR2 are LNHNV and YYDKDF (reference sequence). This CDR3 is built from 15 residues. V was trimmed by 3 bases and J by 0 bases, leaving 8 bases between them. CDR3 residues: CATSSRRANTGELFF. Here the CDR3 DNA reads TGTGCCACCAGCAGTCGGAGGGCGAACACCGGGGAGCTGTTTTTT. The entire variable domain, with the rest obtained from reference TRBV15 and TRBJ2-2, is as follows: DAMVIQNPRYQVTQFGKPVTLSCSQTLNHNVMYWYQQKSSQAPKLLFHYYDKDFNNEADTPDNFQSRRPNTSFCFLDIRSPGLGDTAMYLCATSSRRANTGELFFGEGSRLTVL.

The chain combines TRBV27 with TRBJ2-2; 9 bases are a match to TRBD1. The CDR3 sequence is 18 residues long. Germline V lookup: CDR1 MNHEY, CDR2 SMNVEV (reference sequence). J gave up 7 bases and V 1 base, and 13 bases lay outside the gene matches. This CDR3 reads CASSLWGRQGGVFGELFF. In DNA form, the CDR3 reads TGTGCCAGCAGTTTATGGGGCCGACAGGGGGGCGTTTTCGGGGAGCTGTTTTTT.

The rearrangement uses TRBV29-1 and TRBJ2-1, with 8 bases identical to TRBD2. Germline V gene data show CDR1 as SQVTM and CDR2 as ANQGSEA. J was trimmed by 4 bases and V by 3 bases; bases with no gene match: 8. The length of the CDR3 is 15 residues. Here the CDR3 reads CSVEGGAGVYNEQFF. CDR3 nucleotide sequence: TGCAGCGTTGAGGGAGGAGCGGGGGTGTACAATGAGCAGTTCTTC.

The V call is TRBV6-2 or TRBV6-3, the J call TRBJ1-1; weak D call: TRBD1 (5 bases). V lost 6 bases to trimming and J lost 1 base, with 18 bases between them. CDR1 is MNHEY and CDR2 is SVGEGT in the germline V gene. This CDR3 has 16 amino acids. The CDR3 reads CASSPQKGLTNTEAFF. The CDR3, as DNA: TGTGCCAGCAGCCCTCAGAAGGGGCTAACGAACACTGAAGCTTTCTTT.

The rearrangement links TRBV19 to TRBJ2-2; 7 bases match TRBD1. V lost 5 bases and J lost 7; bases outside the gene matches: 10. Per germline, CDR1 LNHDA and CDR2 SQIVND (reference sequence). The CDR3 runs to 15 residues. The DNA for the CDR3 is TGTGCCAGTAGTTCGACAGGGAAGATTATCGGGGAGCTGTTTTTT. As protein: CASSSTGKIIGELFF.

This sequence joins TRBV6-5 and TRBJ2-7; 9 bases align to TRBD1. J lost 4 bases, V lost 6 bases, and 7 bases had no gene match. Per germline, CDR1 MNHEY and CDR2 SVGAGI. The CDR3 extends over 14 amino acids. As DNA, the CDR3 is TGTGCCAGCAGAAGGGACAGGGCGTTATACGAGCAGTACTTC. Protein: CASRRDRALYEQYF.

This chain connects TRBV5-6 to TRBJ2-7, with a possible D match to TRBD2 (6 bases). CDR3 length equals 13 residues. V was cut by 1 base and J by 6 bases, with 11 bases left in between. Looked up from germline, CDR1 is SGHDT and CDR2 is YYEEEE. CDR3 DNA: TGTGCCAGCAGCTTGTTATCCGGGGGCGAGCAGTACTTC. Its protein is CASSLLSGGEQYF.

The chain couples TRBV24-1 to TRBJ2-3, with 15 bases lining up with TRBD2. Germline V gives CDR1 KGHDR, CDR2 SFDVKD. Trimming at V came to 7 bases and at J to 7 bases, leaving 5 bases not matched to a gene. The CDR3 is 15 amino acids. The CDR3, as DNA: TGTGCCACCAGCAGGACTAGCGGGGGGGCCTATACGCAGTATTTT. Translating it yields CATSRTSGGAYTQYF.

This clone showed up just once. J is TRBJ1-2 and V is TRBV3-1 (or the pseudogene TRBV3-2); the D gene is possibly TRBD1 (5 bases). The V end lost 4 bases, the J end lost 7 bases, and 19 bases lay between the germline ends. Per germline, CDR1 LGHDT and CDR2 YNNKEL (reference sequence). The CDR3 length is 15 residues. The CDR3 nucleotides read TGTGCCAGCAGCCCCGACAGAGGTAGTCTAAGTGGCTACACCTTC. This codes for CASSPDRGSLSGYTF.

The rearrangement links TRBV11-3 to TRBJ2-3, with TRBD2 matching over 9 bases. CDR3 length: 14 residues. The germline V gene encodes CDR1 SGHNT and CDR2 YENEEA. The V and J ends lost 5 bases and 4 bases, in that order; junction bases with no gene match: 4. The CDR3 spells CASSRGGAADTQYF. CDR3 DNA sequence: TGTGCCAGCAGCCGCGGGGGGGCAGCAGATACGCAGTATTTT.

This clone has a single count. The V and J genes are TRBV6-4 and TRBJ2-2, with 9 bases that match TRBD1. V shed 6 bases, J shed 5 bases, and the junction held 7 bases outside the gene matches. The CDR3 sequence is 15 residues long. The germline CDR1 and CDR2 sequences are MRHNA and SNTAGT. CDR3 in amino acids: CASRTQGAGTGELFF. The CDR3 nucleotides are TGTGCCAGCAGAACACAGGGGGCAGGTACCGGGGAGCTGTTTTTT.

About this clone itself: The identical CDR3 is also encoded by other nucleotide sequences in the sample. The V gene is TRBV9, the J gene TRBJ2-1; 7 bases line up with TRBD2. J was trimmed by 0 bases and V by 0 bases; bases with no gene match: 0. This CDR3 spans 15 amino acids. Germline V gene sequence: CDR1 SGDLS, CDR2 YYNGEE. The DNA of the CDR3 is TGTGCCAGCAGCGTAGCGGGGGGCTCCTACAATGAGCAGTTCTTC. It translates to CASSVAGGSYNEQFF.

The rearrangement joins TRBV6-2 or TRBV6-3 to TRBJ2-7; possible D gene TRBD2, 5 bases. Germline V gene data show CDR1 as MNHEY and CDR2 as SVGEGT. This CDR3 contains 12 residues. Deletions cut 4 bases from V and 4 bases from J, with 8 bases between. The DNA for the CDR3 is TGTGCCAGCAGTTTACAGCGGTACGAGCAGTACTTC. Its protein is CASSLQRYEQYF.

CDR3 nucleotide sequence: TGTGCCAGCTCCCGGACAGTAGGGCTTAAGGGCATCGGCTACACCTTC. Protein product: CASSRTVGLKGIGYTF. The rearrangement uses TRBV7-9 and TRBJ1-2; possible D gene TRBD1, 6 bases. Germline CDR1 is SEHNR and CDR2 is FQNEAQ (reference sequence). This CDR3 has 16 residues. V was trimmed by 8 bases and J by 8 bases, leaving 27 bases between them.

The chain links TRBV10-2 to TRBJ1-6, with D possibly matching TRBD1 (5 bases). V dropped 6 bases and J dropped 7 bases, with 16 bases sitting between them. CDR1 is WSHSY and CDR2 is SAAADI in the germline V gene. The CDR3 consists of 15 residues. The CDR3 nucleotides read TGCGCCAGCAGCTGGGGGGTTTCTGGGAATTCACCCCTCCACTTT. It yields the protein CASSWGVSGNSPLHF.

The rearrangement links TRBV30 to TRBJ1-6; D unclear. Trimming cost V 0 bases and J 0 bases, with 9 bases left between them. The length of the CDR3 is 16 residues. In germline, CDR1 is GTSNPN, CDR2 SVGIG (reference sequence). The CDR3 protein is CAWSVGRSSYNSPLHF. CDR3 nucleotides: TGTGCCTGGAGTGTAGGTCGGAGCTCCTATAATTCACCCCTCCACTTT. The full variable domain, rest sourced from reference TRBV30 and TRBJ1-6, is SQTIHQWPATLVQPVGSPLSLECTVEGTSNPNLYWYRQAAGRGLQLLFYSVGIGQISSEVPQNLSASRPQDRQFILSSKKLLLSDSGFYLCAWSVGRSSYNSPLHFGNGTRLTVT.

The V call is TRBV12-3 or TRBV12-4, the J call TRBJ1-2; 7 nucleotides line up with TRBD1. With V trimmed by 4 bases and J by 8 bases, 1 base remained unmatched. There are 11 residues in the CDR3. The CDR3 sequence: CASSSTGGYTF. CDR3 coding DNA: TGTGCCAGCAGTTCGACAGGGGGCTACACCTTC.

This clone was found once. The chain combines TRBV12-3 or TRBV12-4 with TRBJ2-7; D call uncertain. The CDR3 consists of 12 residues. V lost 6 bases and J 0 bases, leaving 6 bases between the germline ends. CDR3 sequence reads: CASSQNSYEQYF. Here the CDR3 DNA reads TGTGCCAGCAGCCAAAACTCCTACGAGCAGTACTTC.

This rearrangement joins TRBV18 to TRBJ1-4, with D perhaps matching TRBD1 (5 bases). The ends were cut back, 3 bases at V and 3 bases at J, with 11 bases in the middle. This CDR3 region has 15 residues. Germline V gene sequence: CDR1 KGHSH, CDR2 LQKENI. In DNA, the CDR3 is TGTGCCAGCTCACCGTCGGAGGGACCTAATGAAAAACTGTTTTTT. Protein product: CASSPSEGPNEKLFF.

The chain is built from TRBV7-2 and TRBJ1-1, with a tentative D call TRBD1 (6 bases). Germline CDR1 reads SGHTA; CDR2 reads FQGNSA. Trimming removed 3 bases at V and 1 base at J, with 9 bases between. This CDR3 has 14 amino acids. The CDR3: CASSLDRWNTEAFF. The CDR3 nucleotides are TGTGCCAGCAGCTTGGACAGATGGAACACTGAAGCTTTCTTT.

This clone has just a few counts. This rearrangement joins TRBV3-1 (or the pseudogene TRBV3-2) to TRBJ1-3; D is perhaps TRBD1 (6 bases). Trimming took 3 bases from V and 4 from J, leaving 13 bases between them. Germline CDR1 and CDR2: LGHDT and YNNKEL (reference sequence). This CDR3 comprises 15 residues. The CDR3 region has the DNA TGTGCCAGCAGCCATGTCAGGGGAACAGGAAACACCATATATTTT. Translated, it gives CASSHVRGTGNTIYF.

The genes are TRBV24-1 and TRBJ2-3, with 9 bases that match TRBD2. Germline lookup yields CDR1 KGHDR and CDR2 SFDVKD. The CDR3 contains 13 residues. J gave up 6 bases and V 9 bases, and 6 bases lay outside the gene matches. The CDR3 region is CATGGTSPDTQYF. The CDR3 DNA is TGTGCCACCGGCGGGACTAGCCCCGATACGCAGTATTTT.

This chain joins TRBV7-2 and TRBJ1-1; unclear D gene. This CDR3 region has 14 residues. Trimming took 4 bases from V and 4 from J, leaving 13 bases between them. CDR1 is SGHTA and CDR2 is FQGNSA in the germline V gene. CDR3: CASSWSPSSTEAFF. CDR3 nucleotide sequence: TGTGCCAGCAGCTGGTCCCCGAGTAGCACTGAAGCTTTCTTT.